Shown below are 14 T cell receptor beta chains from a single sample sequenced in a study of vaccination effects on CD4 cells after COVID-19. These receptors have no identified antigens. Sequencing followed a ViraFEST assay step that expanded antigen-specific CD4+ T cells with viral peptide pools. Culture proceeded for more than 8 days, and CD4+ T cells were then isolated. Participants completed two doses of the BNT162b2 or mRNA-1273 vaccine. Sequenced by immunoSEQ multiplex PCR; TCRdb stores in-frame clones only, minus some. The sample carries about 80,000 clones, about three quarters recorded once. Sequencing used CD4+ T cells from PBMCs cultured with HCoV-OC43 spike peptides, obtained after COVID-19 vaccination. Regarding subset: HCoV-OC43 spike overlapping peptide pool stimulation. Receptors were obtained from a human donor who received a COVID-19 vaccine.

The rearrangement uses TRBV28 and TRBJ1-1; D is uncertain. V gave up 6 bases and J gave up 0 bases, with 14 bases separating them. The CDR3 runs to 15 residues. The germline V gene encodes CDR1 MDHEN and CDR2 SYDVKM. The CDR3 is CASSLGRNMNTEAFF. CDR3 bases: TGTGCCAGCAGCCTAGGGAGGAACATGAACACTGAAGCTTTCTTT. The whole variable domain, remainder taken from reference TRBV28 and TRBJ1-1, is DVKVTQSSRYLVKRTGEKVFLECVQDMDHENMFWYRQDPGLGLRLIYFSYDVKMKEKGDIPEGYSVSREKKERFSLILESASTNQTSMYLCASSLGRNMNTEAFFGQGTRLTVV.

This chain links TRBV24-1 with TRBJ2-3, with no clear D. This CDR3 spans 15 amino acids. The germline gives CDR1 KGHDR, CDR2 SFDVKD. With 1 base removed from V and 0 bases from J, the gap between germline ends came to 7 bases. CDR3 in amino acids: CATSDFHRSTDTQYF. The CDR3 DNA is TGTGCCACCAGTGATTTTCATCGGAGCACAGATACGCAGTATTTT.

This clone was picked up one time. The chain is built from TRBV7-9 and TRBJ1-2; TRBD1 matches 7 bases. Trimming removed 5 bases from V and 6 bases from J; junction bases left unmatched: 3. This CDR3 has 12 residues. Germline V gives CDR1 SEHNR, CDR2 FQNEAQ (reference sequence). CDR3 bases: TGTGCCAGCAGCGAACAGGGGAATGGCTACACCTTC. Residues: CASSEQGNGYTF. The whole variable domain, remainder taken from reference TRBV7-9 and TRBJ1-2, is DTGVSQNPRHKITKRGQNVTFRCDPISEHNRLYWYRQTLGQGPEFLTYFQNEAQLEKSRLLSDRFSAERPKGSFSTLEIQRTEQGDSAMYLCASSEQGNGYTFGSGTRLTVV.

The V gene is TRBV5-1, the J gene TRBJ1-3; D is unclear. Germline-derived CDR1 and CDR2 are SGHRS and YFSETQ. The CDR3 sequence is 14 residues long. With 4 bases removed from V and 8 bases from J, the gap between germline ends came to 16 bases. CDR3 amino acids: CASSVGSGKDTIYF. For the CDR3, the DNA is TGCGCCAGCAGCGTGGGGTCAGGAAAGGACACCATATATTTT.

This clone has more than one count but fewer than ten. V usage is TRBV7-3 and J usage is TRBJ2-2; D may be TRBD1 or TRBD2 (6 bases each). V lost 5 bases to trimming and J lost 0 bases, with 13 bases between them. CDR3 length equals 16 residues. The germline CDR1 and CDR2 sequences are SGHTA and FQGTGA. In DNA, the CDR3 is TGTGCCAGCAGCCCGTACGGGGGCACGAACACCGGGGAGCTGTTTTTT. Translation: CASSPYGGTNTGELFF.

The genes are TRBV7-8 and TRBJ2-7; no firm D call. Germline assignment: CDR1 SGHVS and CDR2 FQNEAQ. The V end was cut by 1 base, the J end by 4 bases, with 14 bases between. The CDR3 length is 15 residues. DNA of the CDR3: TGTGCCAGCAGCTTAGAGGCAGACCCAATATACGAGCAGTACGTC. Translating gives CASSLEADPIYEQYV.

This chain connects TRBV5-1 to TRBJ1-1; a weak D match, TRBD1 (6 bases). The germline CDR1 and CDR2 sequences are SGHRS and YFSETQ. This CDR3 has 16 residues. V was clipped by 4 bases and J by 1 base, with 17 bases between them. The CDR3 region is CASSPGAGAGNTEAFF. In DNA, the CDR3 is TGCGCCAGCAGCCCGGGGGCAGGGGCAGGGAACACTGAAGCTTTCTTT.

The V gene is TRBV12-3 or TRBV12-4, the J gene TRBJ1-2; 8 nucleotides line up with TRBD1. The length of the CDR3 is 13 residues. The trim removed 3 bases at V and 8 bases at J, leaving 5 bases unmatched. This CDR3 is CASSLVQGDGYTF. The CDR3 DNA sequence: TGTGCCAGCAGTTTGGTACAGGGGGACGGCTACACCTTC.

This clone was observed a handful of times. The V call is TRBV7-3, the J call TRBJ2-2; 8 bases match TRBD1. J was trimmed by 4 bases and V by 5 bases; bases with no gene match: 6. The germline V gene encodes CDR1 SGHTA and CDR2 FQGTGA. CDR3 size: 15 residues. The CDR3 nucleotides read TGTGCCAGCAGCCCGGACAGGGCAACCACCGGGGAGCTGTTTTTT. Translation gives CASSPDRATTGELFF.

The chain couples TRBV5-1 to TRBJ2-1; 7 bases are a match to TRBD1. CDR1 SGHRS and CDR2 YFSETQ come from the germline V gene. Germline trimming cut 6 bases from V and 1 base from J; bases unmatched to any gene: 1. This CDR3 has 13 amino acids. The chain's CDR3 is CASTGQSYNEQFF. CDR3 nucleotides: TGCGCCAGCACGGGACAGTCCTACAATGAGCAGTTCTTC.

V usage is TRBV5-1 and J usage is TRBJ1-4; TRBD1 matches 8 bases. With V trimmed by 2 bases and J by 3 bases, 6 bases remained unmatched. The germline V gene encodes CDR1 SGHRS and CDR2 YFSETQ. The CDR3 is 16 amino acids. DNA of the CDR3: TGCGCCAGCAGCTTTTTCAGGGGGCAGGCTAATGAAAAACTGTTTTTT. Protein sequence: CASSFFRGQANEKLFF.

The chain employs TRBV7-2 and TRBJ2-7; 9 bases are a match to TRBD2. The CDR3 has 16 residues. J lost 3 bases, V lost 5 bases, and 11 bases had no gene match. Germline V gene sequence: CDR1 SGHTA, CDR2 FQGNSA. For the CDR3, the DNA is TGTGCCAGCAGCCCCGACCGGGCGGGGGGGATCTACGAGCAGTACGTC. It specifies CASSPDRAGGIYEQYV.

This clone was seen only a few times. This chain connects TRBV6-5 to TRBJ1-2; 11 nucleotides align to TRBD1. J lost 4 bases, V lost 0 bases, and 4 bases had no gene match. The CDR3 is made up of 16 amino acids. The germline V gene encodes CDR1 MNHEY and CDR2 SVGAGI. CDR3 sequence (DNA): TGTGCCAGCAGTTACTCTAGGACAGGGGGCTTCTATGGCTACACCTTC. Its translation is CASSYSRTGGFYGYTF.

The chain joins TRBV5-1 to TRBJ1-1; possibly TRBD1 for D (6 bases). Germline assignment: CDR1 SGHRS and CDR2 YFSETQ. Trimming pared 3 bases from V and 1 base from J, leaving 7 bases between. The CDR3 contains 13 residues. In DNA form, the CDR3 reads TGCGCCAGCAGCTGGACAGCGAACACTGAAGCTTTCTTT. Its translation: CASSWTANTEAFF. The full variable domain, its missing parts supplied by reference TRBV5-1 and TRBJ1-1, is KAGVTQTPRYLIKTRGQQVTLSCSPISGHRSVSWYQQTPGQGLQFLFEYFSETQRNKGNFPGRFSGRQFSNSRSEMNVSTLELGDSALYLCASSWTANTEAFFGQGTRLTVV.